This T cell receptor beta chain stems from a study of T-cell reconstitution after alpha-beta-depleted transplantation in children (TCRdb year 2016). Some background on the complete study: The study quantitatively tracked T-cell immune reconstitution after TCRalphabeta/CD19-depleted allogeneic hematopoietic cell transplantation in children using TCR repertoire profiling. Points the paper makes about the study in general: About two months after transplant, the apparently early recovery of alphabetaT-cell counts reportedly depended on just several hundred clones that had expanded rapidly and came from non-depleted graft cells. In some patients, high TCRbeta diversity at day 60 was attributed to recipient T cells and intrathymic progenitors that had survived conditioning. Over the following months the frequencies of hyperexpanded clones went down, and after one year T-cell counts and TCRbeta diversity were mostly credited to newly produced T cells.

The sample's treatment or condition label, in plain terms: allogeneic hematopoietic cell transplantation with graft depleted of TCRalphabeta T cells and CD19 B cells. The transplant recipients were children given TCRalphabeta/CD19-depleted allogeneic hematopoietic cell grafts. From its cysteine to its phenylalanine, the CDR3 spans 14 amino acids. The retained sequence is limited to the CDR3, 42 bases, with the frame set at the first base. V and J are truncated by 8 bases and 0 bases respectively, leaving an intervening sequence of 13 bases. For CDR1 and CDR2, the germline V gene (reference sequence) lists SEHNR and FQNEAQ. The library relied on PCR. The instrument was an Illumina HiSeq 2500. Molecular barcoding was employed in the preparation of TCR libraries, with unique molecular identifiers being used to normalize TCRbeta repertoire quantification. TCRdb trimmed the raw reads at Q25, called clones with MiXCR and kept productive beta chains. Duplicate CDR3 protein sequences are folded into a single record with the most common DNA and genes. The sample table lists around 960,000 distinct CDR3 sequences, about 30% of them with a count of one. The ten largest clones capture 28% of the sample.

This clonotype was seen only a few times. There is no known antigen for this receptor. It has no much larger one-base neighbor in the sample; base qualities were not kept. This specimen consisted of PBMCs, mostly from graft donor cells, obtained 360 days after TCRalphabeta/CD19-depleted stem cell transplant. The sequence links TRBV7-9 to TRBJ1-1; the D gene is perhaps TRBD1, from 6 matching bases. This TCR was recovered from a boy under two years old who had a stem cell transplant for SCID, so the T cells may come from the graft donor. The DNA is TGTGCCAGCCTCCCGACAGGTATGAACACTGAAGCTTTCTTT. This is translated as CASLPTGMNTEAFF. Extended through the reference TRBV7-9 and TRBJ1-1 proteins, this CDR3 yields the full variable domain: DTGVSQNPRHKITKRGQNVTFRCDPISEHNRLYWYRQTLGQGPEFLTYFQNEAQLEKSRLLSDRFSAERPKGSFSTLEIQRTEQGDSAMYLCASLPTGMNTEAFFGQGTRLTVV.